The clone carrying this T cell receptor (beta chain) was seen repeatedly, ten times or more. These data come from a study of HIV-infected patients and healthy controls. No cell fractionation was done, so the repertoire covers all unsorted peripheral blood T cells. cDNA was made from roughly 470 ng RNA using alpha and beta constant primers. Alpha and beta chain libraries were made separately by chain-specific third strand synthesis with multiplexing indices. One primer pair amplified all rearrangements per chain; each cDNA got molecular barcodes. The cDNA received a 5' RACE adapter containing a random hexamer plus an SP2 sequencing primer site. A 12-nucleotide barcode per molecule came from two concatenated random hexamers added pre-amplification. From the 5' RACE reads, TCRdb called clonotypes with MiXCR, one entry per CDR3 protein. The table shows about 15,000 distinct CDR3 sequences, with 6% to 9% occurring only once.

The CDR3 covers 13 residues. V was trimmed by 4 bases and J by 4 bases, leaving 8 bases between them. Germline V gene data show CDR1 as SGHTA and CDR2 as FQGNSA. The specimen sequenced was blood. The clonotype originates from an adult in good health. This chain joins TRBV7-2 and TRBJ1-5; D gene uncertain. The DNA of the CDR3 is TGTGCCAGCAGCTACCAGATGAATCAGCCCCAGCATTTT. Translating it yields CASSYQMNQPQHF. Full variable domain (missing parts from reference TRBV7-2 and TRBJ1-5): GAGVSQSPSNKVTEKGKDVELRCDPISGHTALYWYRQSLGQGLEFLIYFQGNSAPDKSGLPSDRFSAERTGGSVSTLTIQRTQQEDSAVYLCASSYQMNQPQHFGDGTRLSIL.